A single sample is the source of the 18 T cell receptor beta chains below, sequenced in a study of blood T cell repertoires in COVID-19. Method: immunoSEQ multiplex PCR; TCRdb's copy keeps in-frame clones and lacks some. Here the sample spans a few hundred thousand clones, more than 85% being singletons. The sequenced sample consisted of peripheral blood. The source is a middle-aged man with active or convalescent COVID-19.

V and J are TRBV19 and TRBJ1-1; D not resolved. The V end was cut by 5 bases, the J end by 6 bases, with 16 bases between. This CDR3 has 14 residues. From germline, CDR1 is LNHDA and CDR2 SQIVND (reference sequence). For the CDR3, the DNA is TGTGCCAGTAGTCCGCCCGGGATCTTCGCTGAAGCTTTCTTT. Translation gives CASSPPGIFAEAFF.

V is TRBV2 and J is TRBJ1-2; 11 nucleotides align to TRBD1. Germline V CDR1 and CDR2: SNHLY, FYNNEI. J was trimmed by 6 bases and V by 6 bases; bases with no gene match: 0. The CDR3 totals 12 residues. The DNA for the CDR3 is TGTGCCAGCAGGGACAGGGGGCATGGCTACACCTTC. As protein: CASRDRGHGYTF.

Only one count was recorded for this clone. CDR3: CASSSQTSSYEQYF. The CDR3 bases are TGTGCCAGCAGCTCACAGACTAGTTCCTACGAGCAGTACTTC. The chain joins TRBV7-6 to TRBJ2-7, with TRBD2 as a possible D gene (6 bases). The germline CDR1 and CDR2 sequences are SGHVS and FNYEAQ. V lost 4 bases, J lost 1 base, and 11 bases lay in between. CDR3 length: 14 residues.

This clone was observed a single time. The chain has TRBV19 and TRBJ2-7, with 9 positions matching TRBD1. The CDR3 runs to 15 residues. V dropped 5 bases and J dropped 2; count of bases not matched to a gene: 7. Per the germline V gene, CDR1 is LNHDA and CDR2 is SQIVND (reference sequence). As DNA, the CDR3 is TGTGCCAGTAGTCCAGGGACAGGGTTTCCCTACGAGCAGTACTTC. This codes for CASSPGTGFPYEQYF.

This clone came up a few times. The chain recombines TRBV28 with TRBJ1-2, with D possibly TRBD1 on 6 matching bases. Germline lookup yields CDR1 MDHEN and CDR2 SYDVKM. CDR3 size: 13 residues. The V end was cut by 7 bases, the J end by 2 bases, with 11 bases between. Written as DNA, the CDR3 is TGTGCCAGCACCTCTGGACAGAACTATGGCTACACCTTC. This codes for CASTSGQNYGYTF.

The chain uses TRBV27 and TRBJ2-5, with D possibly matching TRBD2 (6 bases). The germline V gene has CDR1 MNHEY and CDR2 SMNVEV (reference sequence). V gave up 10 bases and J gave up 5 bases, with 14 bases separating them. The CDR3 extends over 12 amino acids. The CDR3 loop is CATSYGGETQYF. CDR3 nucleotides: TGTGCCACCTCCTACGGAGGGGAGACCCAGTACTTC.

The gene calls are TRBV2 and TRBJ1-1; 7 bases match TRBD1. Trimming took 4 bases from V and 4 from J; bases not matched to a gene: 6. The CDR3 extends over 14 amino acids. Germline values: CDR1 SNHLY, CDR2 FYNNEI. Here the CDR3 reads CASSGANRGTEAFF. The CDR3 DNA reads as TGTGCCAGCAGTGGAGCGAACAGGGGCACTGAAGCTTTCTTT.

The V call is TRBV2, the J call TRBJ2-5, with D possibly matching TRBD1 (5 bases). Germline loops: CDR1 SNHLY, CDR2 FYNNEI. V shed 5 bases and J shed 5 bases, with 18 bases lying between them. The CDR3 covers 15 residues. The chain's CDR3 is CASSSPREKGETQYF. The CDR3 DNA reads as TGTGCCAGCAGTTCTCCCAGGGAAAAGGGGGAGACCCAGTACTTC.

CDR3 loop: CASSLQGNTEAFF. Written as DNA, the CDR3 is TGTGCCAGCAGCCTCCAGGGGAACACTGAAGCTTTCTTT. This chain joins TRBV14 and TRBJ1-1, with a tentative D call TRBD1 (5 bases). CDR1 and CDR2 (germline): SGHDN, FVKESK. Trimming cost V 4 bases and J 1 base, with 7 bases left between them. CDR3 length: 13 residues.

This sequence joins TRBV30 and TRBJ2-7; no clear D. The CDR3 has 13 residues. With 2 bases removed from V and 0 bases from J, the gap between germline ends came to 8 bases. The germline CDR1 and CDR2 sequences are GTSNPN and SVGIG (reference sequence). Here the CDR3 DNA reads TGTGCCTGGAGTATACAGAGCTCCTACGAGCAGTACTTC. It is translated as CAWSIQSSYEQYF.

The chain is built from TRBV5-3 and TRBJ2-7; D might be TRBD2 (6 bases). TRBV5-3 qualifies as an ORF whose function is uncertain. V was shortened by 9 bases and J by 2 bases, with 18 bases between the two germline ends. The CDR3 runs 14 residues. The CDR3 loop reads CAKPAGLNAYEQYF. CDR3 nucleotide sequence: TGTGCCAAACCCGCGGGACTCAACGCCTACGAGCAGTACTTC.

The rearrangement uses TRBV7-9 and TRBJ1-5; 12 bases line up with TRBD1. V lost 6 bases to trimming and J lost 8 bases; unmatched junction nucleotides: 8. The CDR3 loop spans 15 amino acids. CDR1 is SEHNR, CDR2 FQNEAQ, per germline (reference sequence). The CDR3 loop reads CASSSGTGGREPQHF. The DNA of the CDR3 is TGTGCCAGCAGTTCCGGGACAGGGGGCAGGGAGCCCCAGCATTTT. The full variable domain, completed using reference TRBV7-9 and TRBJ1-5, is DTGVSQNPRHKITKRGQNVTFRCDPISEHNRLYWYRQTLGQGPEFLTYFQNEAQLEKSRLLSDRFSAERPKGSFSTLEIQRTEQGDSAMYLCASSSGTGGREPQHFGDGTRLSIL.

This clone turned up a few times. V is TRBV7-9 and J is TRBJ2-1; D is perhaps TRBD1 (5 bases). The CDR3 runs 15 residues. Germline values: CDR1 SEHNR, CDR2 FQNEAQ (reference sequence). V shed 1 base and J shed 0 bases, with 7 bases lying between them. This chain's CDR3 is CASSLDRSSYNEQFF. The CDR3 nucleotides read TGTGCCAGCAGCTTAGACAGGAGCTCCTACAATGAGCAGTTCTTC.

The V and J genes are TRBV19 and TRBJ1-1; the D is unclear. The CDR3 runs to 14 residues. Germline CDR1 is LNHDA and CDR2 is SQIVND (reference sequence). V lost 8 bases, J lost 1 base, and 14 bases lay in between. This CDR3 reads CASGGWLWNTEAFF. The CDR3 DNA follows: TGTGCCAGTGGAGGCTGGTTATGGAACACTGAAGCTTTCTTT.

The sample holds one count of this clone. V and J are TRBV28 and TRBJ2-5, with a weak D call TRBD1 (7 bases). The CDR3 runs 15 residues. Trimming left V 2 bases short and J 3 bases short, with 13 bases between. Germline V CDR1 and CDR2: MDHEN, SYDVKM. The CDR3 sequence: CASSLVGGGKETQYF. CDR3 bases: TGTGCCAGCAGTTTAGTAGGGGGCGGGAAAGAGACCCAGTACTTC.

The rearrangement links TRBV28 to TRBJ1-5; 7 positions match TRBD1. The CDR3 runs 14 residues. CDR1 and CDR2 from the germline V gene are MDHEN and SYDVKM. With V trimmed by 4 bases and J by 9 bases, 9 bases remained unmatched. The CDR3 spells CASSSRQGLAPQHF. CDR3 DNA sequence: TGTGCCAGCAGTTCCAGACAGGGTCTGGCGCCCCAGCATTTT.

The CDR3 loop reads CASSHPGQGLYEQYF. The CDR3 DNA reads TGCGCCAGCAGCCATCCGGGACAGGGTCTCTACGAGCAGTACTTC. The chain is built from TRBV4-1 and TRBJ2-7, with 9 nucleotides matching TRBD1. V lost 3 bases, J lost 3 bases, and 6 bases stayed unmatched. This CDR3 is built from 15 residues. Germline CDR1 is MGHRA and CDR2 is YSYEKL.

The chain links TRBV10-3 to TRBJ2-5; the match to TRBD2 covers 8 bases. V dropped 10 bases and J dropped 5; count of bases not matched to a gene: 3. CDR1 and CDR2 from the germline V gene are ENHRY and SYGVKD. The CDR3 sequence is 11 residues long. CDR3 sequence reads: CASGGPETQYF. The CDR3 region has the DNA TGTGCCAGCGGGGGGCCGGAGACCCAGTACTTC.